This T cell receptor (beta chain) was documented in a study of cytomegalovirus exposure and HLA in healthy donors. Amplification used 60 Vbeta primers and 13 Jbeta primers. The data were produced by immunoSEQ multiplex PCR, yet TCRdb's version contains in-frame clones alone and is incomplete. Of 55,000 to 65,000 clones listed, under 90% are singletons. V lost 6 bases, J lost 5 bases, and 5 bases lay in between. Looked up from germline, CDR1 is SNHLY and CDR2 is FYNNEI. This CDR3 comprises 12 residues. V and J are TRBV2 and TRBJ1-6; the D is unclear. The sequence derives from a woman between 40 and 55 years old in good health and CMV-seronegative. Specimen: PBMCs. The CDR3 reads CASRGDNSPLHF. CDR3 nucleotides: TGTGCCAGCAGGGGAGATAATTCACCCCTCCACTTT. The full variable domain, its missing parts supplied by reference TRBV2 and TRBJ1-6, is EPEVTQTPSHQVTQMGQEVILRCVPISNHLYFYWYRQILGQKVEFLVSFYNNEISEKSEIFDDQFSVERPDGSNFTLKIRSTKLEDSAMYFCASRGDNSPLHFGNGTRLTVT.